This TCR beta chain was identified in a study of vaccination effects on CD4 cells after COVID-19. This table comes from immunoSEQ multiplex PCR, and its TCRdb copy is limited to in-frame clones, with some not included. The sample records more than 30,000 clones, 66% being singletons. The CDR3 runs 18 residues. The trim removed 5 bases at V and 2 bases at J, leaving 13 bases unmatched. From germline, CDR1 is SEHNR and CDR2 FQNEAQ (reference sequence). Notes on this clone: Antigen: not known.

Viral peptide pool expansion of antigen-specific CD4+ T cells preceded sequencing in the ViraFEST assay. Culturing for 9 to 10 days preceded CD4+ T cell isolation. The study found no prior SARS-CoV-2 infection in the vaccine recipients, who tested negative for nucleocapsid antibodies. Wells of 1.8 million or so PBMC each were grown with about 9.8 IU/ml IL-2 and around 10 ug/ml peptides. On both days 3 and 7, half of the culture medium was replaced with IL-2 medium. The source is a human donor who received a COVID-19 vaccine. The V and J genes are TRBV7-9 and TRBJ2-2; TRBD2 agrees at 8 bases. The source material was CD4+ T cells from PBMCs cultured with HCoV-OC43 spike peptides, sampled before COVID-19 vaccination. Specified subset: HCoV-OC43 spike overlapping peptide pool stimulation. CDR3 sequence: CASSPAPLSGTNTGELFF. The CDR3 bases are TGTGCCAGCAGCCCGGCCCCCCTTAGCGGGACCAACACCGGGGAGCTGTTTTTT.